Included here is one T cell receptor beta chain sequence, with context. The sample belongs to a study of control samples from healthy donors and cancer patients. Sequencing used immunoSEQ multiplex PCR; TCRdb keeps in-frame clones, though not all of them. The profile covers some 150,000 clones, with roughly 94% appearing a single time and approximately 14% taken by the ten largest. Sequencing used PBMCs. This receptor was identified in a man aged 55-75 years with colorectal cancer.

CDR3 region: CASSPGGIATNEKLFF. The CDR3 DNA sequence: TGTGCCAGCAGCCCAGGGGGGATTGCAACTAATGAAAAACTGTTTTTT. The chain recombines TRBV5-4 with TRBJ1-4, with 7 bases aligning to TRBD1. The trim removed 4 bases at V and 0 bases at J, leaving 6 bases unmatched. CDR3 length equals 16 residues. The germline CDR1 and CDR2 sequences are SGHNT and YYREEE (reference sequence). Together with reference TRBV5-4 and TRBJ1-4, the CDR3 gives the full variable domain: ETGVTQSPTHLIKTRGQQVTLRCSSQSGHNTVSWYQQALGQGPQFIFQYYREEENGRGNFPPRFSGLQFPNYSSELNVNALELDDSALYLCASSPGGIATNEKLFFGSGTQLSVL.